This passage covers 28 T cell receptor beta chains from one sample sequenced in a study of blood T cell repertoires in COVID-19. Generated by immunoSEQ multiplex PCR, the TCRdb table keeps only in-frame clones and is missing some. This sample carries over 55,000 clones, 70% to 85% of them seen once, and the ten largest clones take 35% to 45%. The sequencing sample was made of peripheral blood. All receptors come from an older woman with acute or convalescent COVID-19.

The chain carries TRBV28 and TRBJ1-1; the D gene is possibly TRBD1 (5 bases). The V and J ends lost 10 bases and 7 bases respectively, with 16 bases between them. The germline V gene encodes CDR1 MDHEN and CDR2 SYDVKM. The CDR3 has 12 residues. CDR3 residues: CATMGPGGEAFF. CDR3 sequence (DNA): TGTGCCACCATGGGTCCGGGGGGTGAAGCTTTCTTT.

The V call is TRBV19, the J call TRBJ2-5; 9 nucleotides line up with TRBD2. Germline CDR1 LNHDA, CDR2 SQIVND (reference sequence). This CDR3 spans 13 amino acids. V was pared by 9 bases and J by 3 bases, with 5 bases of the junction left unmatched. The CDR3 bases are TGTGCCAGCCGTAGGACTAGCGAAGAGACCCAGTACTTC. Protein sequence: CASRRTSEETQYF.

This clone was picked up a small number of times. This rearrangement joins TRBV7-2 to TRBJ2-7; the match to TRBD1 covers 8 bases. Looked up from germline, CDR1 is SGHTA and CDR2 is FQGNSA. V lost 6 bases, J lost 6 bases, and 13 bases stayed unmatched. This CDR3 comprises 15 residues. The CDR3 coding sequence is TGTGCCAGCAGTTCCTCCGGACAGGGCTTTATCGAGCAGTACTTC. Translated: CASSSSGQGFIEQYF.

This clone was observed a single time. The rearrangement joins TRBV15 to TRBJ2-1, with 7 bases identical to TRBD2. The J segment lost 4 bases and the V segment lost 5 bases, leaving 11 bases of the junction unmatched. This CDR3 is built from 16 residues. Germline V CDR1 and CDR2: LNHNV, YYDKDF (reference sequence). CDR3 coding DNA: TGTGCCACCAGCGGTTTTAGCGGGCGGGCTTACAATGAGCAGTTCTTC. This gives the protein CATSGFSGRAYNEQFF. Looking up the rest from reference TRBV15 and TRBJ2-1 gives the full variable domain: DAMVIQNPRYQVTQFGKPVTLSCSQTLNHNVMYWYQQKSSQAPKLLFHYYDKDFNNEADTPDNFQSRRPNTSFCFLDIRSPGLGDTAMYLCATSGFSGRAYNEQFFGPGTRLTVL.

J is TRBJ2-4 and V is TRBV28; 11 nucleotides agree with TRBD1. Germline CDR1 reads MDHEN; CDR2 reads SYDVKM. The CDR3 covers 16 residues. V lost 5 bases and J lost 2; bases outside the gene matches: 5. For the CDR3, the DNA is TGTGCCAGCAGTCCCGGACAGGGGGCGACCAAAAACATTCAGTACTTC. This codes for CASSPGQGATKNIQYF.

In regard to this clone: Other DNA sequences in the same sample also yield this CDR3. CDR3 nucleotide sequence: TGCGCCAGCAGCTTGACAGGGGGTGGAAACACCATATATTTT. Translated: CASSLTGGGNTIYF. The chain combines TRBV5-1 with TRBJ1-3, with 8 bases identical to TRBD1. The germline CDR1 and CDR2 sequences are SGHRS and YFSETQ. This CDR3 is built from 14 residues. Trimming at V came to 1 base and at J to 3 bases, leaving 0 bases not matched to a gene.

The genes are TRBV18 and TRBJ2-1; D perhaps matches TRBD1 (6 bases). The V gene's germline CDR1 is KGHSH and CDR2 LQKENI. This CDR3 spans 19 amino acids. V lost 3 bases and J lost 0, with 21 bases in between. Here the CDR3 DNA reads TGTGCCAGCTCACCCCTCCCTTTTGGACAGCCGAGCTCCTACAATGAGCAGTTCTTC. Its protein is CASSPLPFGQPSSYNEQFF.

This chain joins TRBV7-9 and TRBJ1-3; D may be TRBD1 (5 bases). Between the trimmed V and J ends, which lost 11 bases and 7 bases, there was a span of 24 bases. CDR3 size: 15 residues. Germline CDR1 is SEHNR and CDR2 is FQNEAQ (reference sequence). In DNA form, the CDR3 reads TGTGCCTACTCAGTAGGAAGGACACAAGGCAACACCATATATTTT. Residues: CAYSVGRTQGNTIYF.

The rearrangement uses TRBV6-6 and TRBJ2-6, with unresolved D. Deletions cut 5 bases from V and 0 bases from J, with 8 bases between. The CDR3 is 15 residues long. CDR1 MNHNY and CDR2 SVGAGI come from the germline V gene (reference sequence). The CDR3 loop reads CASSPTFSGANVLTF. CDR3 coding DNA: TGTGCCAGCAGTCCCACATTCTCTGGGGCCAACGTCCTGACTTTC.

This CDR3 reads CASSLFPAATNEKLFF. Written as DNA, the CDR3 is TGTGCCAGCAGTTTATTTCCGGCGGCAACTAATGAAAAACTGTTTTTT. This sequence joins TRBV28 and TRBJ1-4; no definite D call. The CDR3 contains 16 residues. Germline V gene lookup returns CDR1 MDHEN and CDR2 SYDVKM. V dropped 1 base and J dropped 0 bases, with 9 bases sitting between them.

The chain employs TRBV5-4 and TRBJ2-5; 10 nucleotides align to TRBD1. Germline-derived CDR1 and CDR2 are SGHNT and YYREEE (reference sequence). There are 15 residues in the CDR3. V gave up 1 base and J gave up 5 bases; unmatched junction bases: 5. In nucleotides, the CDR3 is TGTGCCAGCAGCTTGCCGGGACAGGGGTTGGAGACCCAGTACTTC. This encodes CASSLPGQGLETQYF.

This chain joins TRBV5-6 and TRBJ1-1; 8 positions match TRBD1. V trimming: 2 bases; J trimming: 3 bases; junction bases outside the gene matches: 9. This CDR3 is built from 16 residues. CDR1 is SGHDT, CDR2 YYEEEE, per germline. The CDR3 is CASSLGQGKPDTEAFF. CDR3 in DNA: TGTGCCAGCAGCTTAGGACAGGGTAAGCCAGACACTGAAGCTTTCTTT.

This clone is a singleton in its sample. This sequence joins TRBV27 and TRBJ2-7, with a possible D match to TRBD1 (6 bases). Germline V CDR1 and CDR2: MNHEY, SMNVEV (reference sequence). The CDR3 extends over 14 amino acids. V was pared by 4 bases and J by 5 bases, with 15 bases between. CDR3 bases: TGTGCCAGCAGTTCCCCAGTCAGGGGCAACGAGCAGTACTTC. It specifies CASSSPVRGNEQYF.

V is TRBV15 and J is TRBJ2-7, with 8 nucleotides matching TRBD1. The CDR3 is 15 amino acids. Trimming cost V 1 base and J 4 bases; bases outside gene matches: 6. Germline assignment: CDR1 LNHNV and CDR2 YYDKDF (reference sequence). The DNA for the CDR3 is TGTGCCACCAGCAGAGGGGACAGGAAGCAATACGAGCAGTACTTC. It specifies CATSRGDRKQYEQYF.

In DNA, the CDR3 is TGTGCCATCAGTGAGTTCTCACAGGGGCAGGGGAACACTGAAGCTTTCTTT. Translation gives CAISEFSQGQGNTEAFF. The chain couples TRBV10-3 to TRBJ1-1, with 7 nucleotides matching TRBD1. The length of the CDR3 is 17 residues. Germline assignment: CDR1 ENHRY and CDR2 SYGVKD. The V segment lost 1 base and the J segment 1 base; nucleotides outside the gene matches: 9.

The V gene is TRBV11-2, the J gene TRBJ1-5, with D possibly TRBD1 on 5 matching bases. The CDR3 is made up of 14 amino acids. The germline V and J ends were trimmed by 3 bases and 4 bases, with 10 bases remaining between them. Germline assignment: CDR1 SGHAT and CDR2 FQNNGV. The CDR3 DNA reads TGTGCCAGCAGCTTGACAGACGGTAATCAGCCCCAGCATTTT. Its translation is CASSLTDGNQPQHF. Drawing the rest from reference TRBV11-2 and TRBJ1-5, the complete variable domain is EAGVAQSPRYKIIEKRQSVAFWCNPISGHATLYWYQQILGQGPKLLIQFQNNGVVDDSQLPKDRFSAERLKGVDSTLKIQPAKLEDSAVYLCASSLTDGNQPQHFGDGTRLSIL.

The chain has TRBV9 and TRBJ2-7; 10 bases agree with TRBD2. Trimming removed 0 bases from V and 5 bases from J; junction bases left unmatched: 5. This CDR3 comprises 15 residues. CDR1 is SGDLS, CDR2 YYNGEE, per germline. In DNA, the CDR3 is TGTGCCAGCAGCGTAGGTCTAGCGGGAGACCACGAGCAGTACTTC. Amino acids: CASSVGLAGDHEQYF. Drawing the rest from reference TRBV9 and TRBJ2-7, the complete variable domain is DSGVTQTPKHLITATGQRVTLRCSPRSGDLSVYWYQQSLDQGLQFLIQYYNGEERAKGNILERFSAQQFPDLHSELNLSSLELGDSALYFCASSVGLAGDHEQYFGPGTRLTVT.

V gene TRBV3-1 (or the pseudogene TRBV3-2) combines with J gene TRBJ1-6; D unclear. CDR1 LGHDT and CDR2 YNNKEL come from the germline V gene (reference sequence). The length of the CDR3 is 13 residues. The V and J ends lost 4 bases and 8 bases respectively, with 9 bases between them. The CDR3 protein is CASSRGGDSPLHF. CDR3 nucleotide sequence: TGTGCCAGCAGCCGAGGTGGTGATTCACCCCTCCACTTT.

V and J are TRBV27 and TRBJ1-5; 8 positions match TRBD1. The CDR3 consists of 17 residues. Losses at the gene ends were 10 bases for V and 5 bases for J; bases not matched to a gene: 19. Germline V gene lookup returns CDR1 MNHEY and CDR2 SMNVEV (reference sequence). The CDR3 nucleotides read TGTGCCACCTCAGATCTCGGACAGGGATATTCCGATCAGCCCCAGCATTTT. Its protein is CATSDLGQGYSDQPQHF.

The chain joins TRBV18 to TRBJ1-4; unclear D gene. Trimming cost V 6 bases and J 8 bases, with 13 bases left between them. This CDR3 contains 13 residues. Looked up from germline, CDR1 is KGHSH and CDR2 is LQKENI. The CDR3 nucleotides read TGTGCCAGCTCCCAAAGAGAGAGCGAAAAACTGTTTTTT. Protein product: CASSQRESEKLFF.

J is TRBJ2-3 and V is TRBV11-2, with D perhaps matching TRBD2 (6 bases). The CDR3 runs to 16 residues. CDR1 and CDR2 (germline): SGHAT, FQNNGV. Trimming left V 3 bases short and J 4 bases short, with 17 bases between. CDR3 loop: CASSLPLAALADTQYF. The CDR3, as DNA: TGTGCCAGCAGCTTGCCCTTAGCGGCCTTAGCAGATACGCAGTATTTT.

The chain employs TRBV6-2 or TRBV6-3 and TRBJ2-7, with TRBD2 matching over 9 bases. V dropped 5 bases and J dropped 2; count of bases not matched to a gene: 7. Germline CDR1 is MNHEY and CDR2 is SVGEGT. CDR3 length: 15 amino acids. The CDR3 sequence: CASSDRTSVAYEQYF. The CDR3 coding sequence is TGTGCCAGCAGTGACCGGACTAGCGTTGCCTACGAGCAGTACTTC.

This clone has a single count. This chain joins TRBV6-6 and TRBJ2-5; 7 positions agree with TRBD1. The junction had 4 bases not matched to a gene; V was cut back by 9 bases and J by 6 bases. The CDR3 extends over 11 amino acids. Germline lookup yields CDR1 MNHNY and CDR2 SVGAGI (reference sequence). CDR3 region: CASSRGKTQYF. The DNA of the CDR3 is TGTGCCAGTTCCAGGGGGAAGACCCAGTACTTC.

The chain employs TRBV12-5 and TRBJ1-1; D remains ambiguous. CDR1 and CDR2 from the germline V gene are LGHNT and FRNRAP. Trimming stripped 6 bases from V and 2 bases from J, with 10 bases between. CDR3 length: 13 residues. The CDR3 DNA follows: TGTGCTAGTGGCCACCGGGATAACACTGAAGCTTTCTTT. It encodes CASGHRDNTEAFF.

This chain connects TRBV9 to TRBJ2-5; D might be TRBD2 (6 bases). The V end was cut by 3 bases, the J end by 4 bases, with 16 bases between. This CDR3 has 15 residues. The V gene's germline CDR1 is SGDLS and CDR2 YYNGEE. DNA of the CDR3: TGTGCCAGCAGCGCTACGGGACTCAATATAGAGACCCAGTACTTC. Protein sequence: CASSATGLNIETQYF.

The chain is built from TRBV28 and TRBJ2-1; no reliable D call. CDR3 length: 12 amino acids. CDR1 MDHEN and CDR2 SYDVKM come from the germline V gene. Trimming removed 3 bases from V and 10 bases from J, with 10 bases in between. CDR3 in DNA: TGTGCCAGCAGTTTCTCCAGGTTAGAGCAGTTCTTC. This translates into CASSFSRLEQFF.

This clone was seen more than once but under ten times. The rearrangement uses TRBV11-2 and TRBJ1-1; 8 nucleotides match TRBD1. V shed 7 bases, J shed 6 bases, and the junction held 16 bases outside the gene matches. The CDR3 loop spans 16 amino acids. Germline V gene data show CDR1 as SGHAT and CDR2 as FQNNGV. The CDR3 reads CASTPNGAGGKPEAFF. CDR3 coding DNA: TGTGCCAGCACCCCAAACGGGGCAGGGGGCAAACCTGAAGCTTTCTTT.

In DNA form, the CDR3 reads TGTGCCAGTAGTATTGGTGGGGCGGCCCCCACTGAAGCTTTCTTT. Encoded protein: CASSIGGAAPTEAFF. V and J are TRBV19 and TRBJ1-1, with a weak D call TRBD1 (5 bases). The V and J ends lost 3 bases and 4 bases respectively, with 15 bases between them. Germline-derived CDR1 and CDR2 are LNHDA and SQIVND (reference sequence). The CDR3 runs 15 residues.